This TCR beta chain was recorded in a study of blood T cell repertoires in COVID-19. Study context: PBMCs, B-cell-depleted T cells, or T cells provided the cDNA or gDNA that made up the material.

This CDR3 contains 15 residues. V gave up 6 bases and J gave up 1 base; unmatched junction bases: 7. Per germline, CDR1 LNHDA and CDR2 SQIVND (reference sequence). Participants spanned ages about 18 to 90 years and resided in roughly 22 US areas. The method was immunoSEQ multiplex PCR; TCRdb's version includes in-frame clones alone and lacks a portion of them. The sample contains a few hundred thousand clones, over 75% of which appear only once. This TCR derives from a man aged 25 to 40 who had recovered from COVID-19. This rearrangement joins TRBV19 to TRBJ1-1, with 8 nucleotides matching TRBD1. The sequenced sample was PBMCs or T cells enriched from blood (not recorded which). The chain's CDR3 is CASRDMTGANTEAFF. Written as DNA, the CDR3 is TGTGCCAGTAGGGACATGACAGGGGCGAACACTGAAGCTTTCTTT.